This passage covers 30 T cell receptor beta chains from one sample sequenced in a study of human CD4 T cells and Enterobacteriaceae. Clones were read by immunoSEQ multiplex PCR, and TCRdb kept only the in-frame ones, dropping some. Among tens of thousands of clones, roughly 80% were seen once, and the ten largest hold roughly 0.96%. Memory CD4+ T cells were sorted as all CD4+ cells except CD45RA+CCR7+CD95- naive cells, over 95% pure. Sequencing input: memory CD4+ T cells from blood. These receptors came from a human donor in good health.

The V gene is TRBV11-2, the J gene TRBJ2-1, with 8 bases identical to TRBD2. Trimming took 1 base from V and 6 from J; bases not matched to a gene: 2. The CDR3 totals 14 residues. Per germline, CDR1 SGHAT and CDR2 FQNNGV. The CDR3 loop is CASSLVTSGNEQFF. The DNA for the CDR3 is TGTGCCAGCAGCTTAGTAACTAGCGGCAATGAGCAGTTCTTC.

The chain carries TRBV10-2 and TRBJ1-2, with D maybe TRBD1 (5 bases). CDR1 is WSHSY, CDR2 SAAADI, per germline. The CDR3 totals 16 residues. The V end was cut by 0 bases, the J end by 2 bases, with 13 bases between. In nucleotides, the CDR3 is TGCGCCAGCAGTGAGTCGGGAGGTCGGGGGAACTATGGCTACACCTTC. It is translated as CASSESGGRGNYGYTF.

The chain joins TRBV2 to TRBJ2-1; 10 bases line up with TRBD2. This CDR3 comprises 15 residues. CDR1 and CDR2 (germline): SNHLY, FYNNEI. With V trimmed by 8 bases and J by 8 bases, 12 bases remained unmatched. The CDR3 DNA is TGTGCCAGCCGCGAGCGGGAGGGCCTTTCACATGAGCAGTTCTTC. This sequence encodes CASREREGLSHEQFF.

A single count supports this clone. The chain has TRBV5-6 and TRBJ1-3, with TRBD1 matching 10 bases. In germline, CDR1 is SGHDT, CDR2 YYEEEE. V lost 4 bases and J lost 4; bases outside the gene matches: 8. This CDR3 has 16 amino acids. The CDR3 bases are TGTGCCAGCAGCGGCCGGACAGGGGGTCCCGGAAACACCATATATTTT. Its translation is CASSGRTGGPGNTIYF.

The V and J genes are TRBV27 and TRBJ2-1, with 8 bases aligning to TRBD1. After removal of 0 bases from V and 7 bases from J, the junction contained 11 bases not matched to a gene. Germline V gene sequence: CDR1 MNHEY, CDR2 SMNVEV (reference sequence). The CDR3 spans 17 residues. CDR3 sequence reads: CASSLSPVMTGENEQFF. DNA of the CDR3: TGTGCCAGCAGTTTATCCCCCGTCATGACAGGGGAGAATGAGCAGTTCTTC.

The chain carries TRBV5-1 and TRBJ2-3; possibly TRBD2 for D (7 bases). The germline CDR1 and CDR2 sequences are SGHRS and YFSETQ. The CDR3 runs 14 residues. Deletions cut 1 base from V and 4 bases from J, with 10 bases between. The CDR3 spells CASSLRGAPDTQYF. The DNA for the CDR3 is TGCGCCAGCAGCTTGCGGGGGGCCCCAGATACGCAGTATTTT.

The J gene is TRBJ1-4, the V gene TRBV5-1, with D possibly being TRBD1 (6 bases). The germline gives CDR1 SGHRS, CDR2 YFSETQ. CDR3 length: 14 residues. V shed 4 bases and J shed 4 bases, with 11 bases lying between them. Here the CDR3 reads CASSPGDHNEKLFF. In DNA, the CDR3 is TGCGCCAGCAGCCCAGGGGACCATAATGAAAAACTGTTTTTT.

The chain has TRBV5-1 and TRBJ2-1, with TRBD1 as a possible D gene (6 bases). The CDR3 loop spans 14 amino acids. CDR1 and CDR2 from the germline V gene are SGHRS and YFSETQ. V shed 2 bases and J shed 0 bases, with 6 bases lying between them. The CDR3 protein is CASSLQGSYNEQFF. CDR3 nucleotide sequence: TGCGCCAGCAGCTTACAGGGCTCCTACAATGAGCAGTTCTTC.

The chain employs TRBV6-1 and TRBJ2-7, with D unclear. Germline V lookup: CDR1 MNHNS, CDR2 SASEGT. CDR3 size: 14 residues. Deletions cut 3 bases from V and 2 bases from J, with 11 bases between. CDR3 bases: TGTGCCAGCAGTGATTGGGGAAGGACCTACGAGCAGTACTTC. Amino acid sequence: CASSDWGRTYEQYF.

The chain uses TRBV5-6 and TRBJ2-3, with 8 bases matching TRBD2. The CDR3 runs to 16 residues. The trim removed 3 bases at V and 8 bases at J, leaving 14 bases unmatched. Germline-derived CDR1 and CDR2 are SGHDT and YYEEEE. The CDR3 nucleotides are TGTGCCAGCAGCTACCGACAGACAGCGGGAGTGGGTACGCAGTATTTT. It codes for CASSYRQTAGVGTQYF.

This chain uses TRBV7-2 with TRBJ2-2; 9 bases agree with TRBD1. The ends lost 1 base at V and 1 base at J; junction bases unmatched: 1. The germline CDR1 and CDR2 sequences are SGHTA and FQGNSA. This CDR3 contains 16 residues. The CDR3 nucleotides are TGTGCCAGCAGCTTAGGGGGACAGGGGAACACCGGGGAGCTGTTTTTT. This translates into CASSLGGQGNTGELFF.

This clone turned up a few times. This rearrangement joins TRBV6-7 to TRBJ1-5; D uncertain. TRBV6-7 is designated an ORF whose function remains uncertain. V was cut by 8 bases and J by 1 base, with 18 bases left in between. CDR3 length: 16 amino acids. The CDR3 protein is CASVTEIHSSNQPQHF. The CDR3 bases are TGTGCCAGCGTCACGGAGATCCATTCAAGCAATCAGCCCCAGCATTTT.

CDR3 DNA: TGTGCCAGCACGGACGGGGTATTCGGCTATGGCTACACCTTC. Translation gives CASTDGVFGYGYTF. This chain links TRBV6-1 with TRBJ1-2; D remains unclear. Trimming removed 7 bases from V and 4 bases from J, with 16 bases in between. Germline values: CDR1 MNHNS, CDR2 SASEGT. CDR3 length: 14 amino acids.

This clone was seen a handful of times. The chain links TRBV4-1 to TRBJ1-3; D not resolved. This CDR3 spans 15 amino acids. The ends were cut back, 0 bases at V and 1 base at J, with 7 bases in the middle. The germline V gene encodes CDR1 MGHRA and CDR2 YSYEKL. CDR3: CASSQESGSGNTIYF. Here the CDR3 DNA reads TGCGCCAGCAGCCAAGAAAGCGGTTCTGGAAACACCATATATTTT.

The chain is built from TRBV5-1 and TRBJ2-7, with 9 positions matching TRBD1. The germline V gene encodes CDR1 SGHRS and CDR2 YFSETQ. V lost 3 bases to trimming and J lost 2 bases; unmatched junction nucleotides: 9. The CDR3 loop spans 16 amino acids. The CDR3 nucleotides are TGCGCCAGCAGCTCCCCGGGACAGGGCAAAACCTACGAGCAGTACTTC. Amino acid sequence: CASSSPGQGKTYEQYF.

This clone has more than one count but fewer than ten. This chain joins TRBV7-9 and TRBJ2-7; 9 bases are a match to TRBD1. From germline, CDR1 is SEHNR and CDR2 FQNEAQ (reference sequence). The CDR3 is made up of 15 amino acids. V gave up 4 bases and J gave up 5 bases; unmatched junction bases: 9. The CDR3 reads CASSSAGQGRDEQYF. The CDR3 DNA sequence: TGTGCCAGCAGCTCAGCGGGACAGGGTCGGGACGAGCAGTACTTC. Combining the CDR3 with reference TRBV7-9 and TRBJ2-7 gives the whole variable domain DTGVSQNPRHKITKRGQNVTFRCDPISEHNRLYWYRQTLGQGPEFLTYFQNEAQLEKSRLLSDRFSAERPKGSFSTLEIQRTEQGDSAMYLCASSSAGQGRDEQYFGPGTRLTVT.

The chain carries TRBV6-6 and TRBJ1-5; D not resolved. CDR3 length: 15 residues. Germline CDR1 is MNHNY and CDR2 is SVGAGI (reference sequence). V lost 2 bases and J lost 2, with 10 bases in between. CDR3 sequence: CASSYQSDGNQPQHF. In DNA, the CDR3 is TGTGCCAGCAGTTACCAAAGTGACGGCAATCAGCCCCAGCATTTT.

In DNA form, the CDR3 reads TGTGCCAGCAGCCGAATGGGGACTAGCGGGAGCAGGGAGACCCAGTACTTC. Its translation is CASSRMGTSGSRETQYF. The chain combines TRBV7-7 with TRBJ2-5, with 14 nucleotides matching TRBD2. The CDR3 length is 17 residues. J gave up 5 bases and V 5 bases, and 10 bases lay outside the gene matches. The germline CDR1 and CDR2 sequences are SSHAT and FNYEAQ (reference sequence).

The gene calls are TRBV7-9 and TRBJ2-4; TRBD1 or TRBD2 may be the D gene (5 bases each). Looked up from germline, CDR1 is SEHNR and CDR2 is FQNEAQ (reference sequence). V was cut by 5 bases and J by 7 bases, with 18 bases left in between. The CDR3 is 15 amino acids. The CDR3 nucleotides are TGTGCCAGCAGCCCACTCGGGACGGGCGGGAACATTCAGTACTTC. It translates to CASSPLGTGGNIQYF.

V and J are TRBV11-2 and TRBJ2-7; TRBD2 aligns across 12 bases. V trimming: 6 bases; J trimming: 3 bases; junction bases outside the gene matches: 12. From germline, CDR1 is SGHAT and CDR2 FQNNGV. This CDR3 is built from 17 residues. CDR3 sequence (DNA): TGTGCCAGCAGACGAAATCCTCTAGCGGGGGGGTACTACGAGCAGTACTTC. This encodes CASRRNPLAGGYYEQYF.

This chain links TRBV7-3 with TRBJ1-1, with D unresolved. The germline V gene has CDR1 SGHTA and CDR2 FQGTGA. The V end was cut by 11 bases, the J end by 8 bases, with 21 bases between. The CDR3 loop spans 13 amino acids. The CDR3 coding sequence is TGTGCCTTCCGGGCAGTCCTACAGCGGGAAGCTTTCTTT. Its protein product is CAFRAVLQREAFF.

This sequence joins TRBV7-8 and TRBJ2-2; possibly TRBD2 for D (5 bases). In germline, CDR1 is SGHVS, CDR2 FQNEAQ. This CDR3 region has 13 residues. V was pared by 4 bases and J by 7 bases, with 10 bases between. In DNA form, the CDR3 reads TGTGCCAGCAGCTCGAGGGAAATCGGGGAGCTGTTTTTT. Translation gives CASSSREIGELFF.

The sample holds a few counts of this clone. The chain combines TRBV28 with TRBJ1-2; 11 bases fit TRBD1. Germline CDR1 reads MDHEN; CDR2 reads SYDVKM. The CDR3 is made up of 15 amino acids. Trimming took 4 bases from V and 2 from J; bases not matched to a gene: 3. The CDR3 bases are TGTGCCAGCAGTTCCGGGGACAGGGGGAACTATGGCTACACCTTC. Its protein product is CASSSGDRGNYGYTF.

V is TRBV6-5 and J is TRBJ2-3, with D perhaps TRBD1 (6 bases). CDR3 size: 16 residues. Germline V gene lookup returns CDR1 MNHEY and CDR2 SVGAGI. V was cut by 0 bases and J by 1 base, with 11 bases left in between. The CDR3 region is CASSYSKGVGTDTQYF. CDR3 sequence (DNA): TGTGCCAGCAGTTACTCGAAGGGGGTGGGCACAGATACGCAGTATTTT.

A single count supports this clone. This chain joins TRBV6-6 and TRBJ2-2; a weak D match, TRBD1 (5 bases). This CDR3 has 16 residues. CDR1 is MNHNY, CDR2 SVGAGI, per germline (reference sequence). Trimming took 4 bases from V and 4 from J, leaving 16 bases between them. The CDR3 region is CASSWSFQGITGELFF. The CDR3 DNA reads TGTGCCAGCAGTTGGTCATTTCAGGGTATCACCGGGGAGCTGTTTTTT.

The rearrangement uses TRBV5-8 and TRBJ2-7; D is perhaps TRBD2 (6 bases). V shed 3 bases and J shed 3 bases, with 13 bases lying between them. The germline V gene has CDR1 SGHTS and CDR2 YDEGEE. The CDR3 extends over 14 amino acids. CDR3 nucleotide sequence: TGTGCCAGCAGCTCTCTTAGCGGCTTCTACGAGCAGTACTTC. Amino acids: CASSSLSGFYEQYF.

This chain connects TRBV5-1 to TRBJ2-7, with D perhaps TRBD1 (5 bases). This CDR3 has 15 residues. Per germline, CDR1 SGHRS and CDR2 YFSETQ. Between the trimmed V and J ends, which lost 1 base and 2 bases, there was a span of 13 bases. The CDR3 bases are TGCGCCAGCAGCTTGAATCCAGGGCCAGCCTACGAGCAGTACTTC. It yields the protein CASSLNPGPAYEQYF.

The count of this clone is one. This chain links TRBV29-1 with TRBJ1-2; 12 nucleotides line up with TRBD1. Germline values: CDR1 SQVTM, CDR2 ANQGSEA. Unmatched junction bases numbered 14, after V lost 7 bases and J lost 8 bases. The CDR3 length is 15 residues. The CDR3 loop is CSAAPRGQGAGGYTF. The CDR3 DNA is TGCAGCGCTGCTCCCCGGGGACAGGGGGCGGGCGGCTACACCTTC.

The chain has TRBV5-1 and TRBJ2-1; TRBD2 aligns across 7 bases. The CDR3 totals 15 residues. Germline values: CDR1 SGHRS, CDR2 YFSETQ. V dropped 0 bases and J dropped 6; count of bases not matched to a gene: 6. CDR3 nucleotides: TGCGCCAGCAGCTTGGAGGCTAGCGGTTTCAATGAGCAGTTCTTC. It codes for CASSLEASGFNEQFF. Complete variable domain (other parts from reference TRBV5-1 and TRBJ2-1): KAGVTQTPRYLIKTRGQQVTLSCSPISGHRSVSWYQQTPGQGLQFLFEYFSETQRNKGNFPGRFSGRQFSNSRSEMNVSTLELGDSALYLCASSLEASGFNEQFFGPGTRLTVL.

The chain combines TRBV7-8 with TRBJ2-7; 12 nucleotides match TRBD1. This CDR3 is 19 amino acids long. V dropped 4 bases and J dropped 1; count of bases not matched to a gene: 14. Germline V gives CDR1 SGHVS, CDR2 FQNEAQ. The CDR3 reads CASSSTRFGTGGKSYEQYF. DNA of the CDR3: TGTGCCAGCAGCTCAACAAGATTTGGGACAGGGGGCAAGTCCTACGAGCAGTACTTC.